This passage covers 20 T cell receptor beta chains from one sample sequenced in a study of T cells expressing NK-cell markers. No DNA is given; TCRdb re-called the 5' RACE reads and lists each CDR3 protein once. The sample is made up of 500,000 to 700,000 distinct CDR3 sequences, and the top ten hold roughly 3.6% of it. The specimen sequenced was blood T cells: a sorted CD56 or NKG2C T cell subset, CD4+ or CD8+ T cells, or bulk PBMC T cells (not recorded which). These receptors were obtained from a man in his late teens or twenties in good health.

V gene TRBV7-6 combines with J gene TRBJ2-1; TCRdb proposes TRBD1, but this gene call is untestable without DNA. CDR3 length: 16 residues. Germline values: CDR1 SGHVS, CDR2 FNYEAQ. The CDR3 here is CASSTRQESSYNEQFF.

The CDR3 is CASSSDTSPEAFF. The genes are TRBV11-1 and TRBJ1-1. CDR1 SGHAT and CDR2 FQDESV come from the germline V gene (reference sequence). This CDR3 region has 13 residues.

The V and J genes are TRBV7-8 and TRBJ2-7. The CDR3 covers 14 residues. CDR1 and CDR2 from the germline V gene are SGHVS and FQNEAQ. CDR3 loop: CASSLGPDTYEQYF.

The gene calls are TRBV29-1 and TRBJ2-5; checking the TCRdb D call of TRBD1 is not possible without DNA. Germline lookup yields CDR1 SQVTM and CDR2 ANQGSEA. The CDR3 has 13 amino acids. The CDR3 sequence is CSVEPGGGGTQYF. Looking up the rest from reference TRBV29-1 and TRBJ2-5 gives the full variable domain: SAVISQKPSRDICQRGTSLTIQCQVDSQVTMMFWYRQQPGQSLTLIATANQGSEATYESGFVIDKFPISRPNLTFSTLTVSNMSPEDSSIYLCSVEPGGGGTQYFGPGTRLLVL.

The chain uses TRBV29-1 and TRBJ2-1; absent DNA, TCRdb's TRBD1 call cannot be checked. Per germline, CDR1 SQVTM and CDR2 ANQGSEA. This CDR3 is 13 amino acids long. The chain's CDR3 is CSVDSTRDRVQIF.

CDR3 protein: CASSIGGADTQYF. This chain connects TRBV12-3 or TRBV12-4 to TRBJ2-3. The CDR3 runs to 13 residues.

CDR3 amino acids: CSVDTLGQGHNTEVFF. This chain uses TRBV29-1 with TRBJ1-1; without DNA, the TCRdb call of TRBD1 cannot be checked. Germline V CDR1 and CDR2: SQVTM, ANQGSEA. CDR3 length equals 16 residues. Variable domain in full (rest from reference TRBV29-1 and TRBJ1-1): SAVISQKPSRDICQRGTSLTIQCQVDSQVTMMFWYRQQPGQSLTLIATANQGSEATYESGFVIDKFPISRPNLTFSTLTVSNMSPEDSSIYLCSVDTLGQGHNTEVFFGQGTRLTVV.

The chain is built from TRBV20-1 and TRBJ2-2; absent DNA, TCRdb's TRBD2 call cannot be checked. The CDR3 is 15 amino acids. From germline, CDR1 is DFQATT and CDR2 SNEGSKA (reference sequence). CDR3 sequence reads: CSAQKAGSSAGELFF.

The rearrangement joins TRBV12-3 or TRBV12-4 to TRBJ2-2; checking the TCRdb D call of TRBD1 is not possible without DNA. The CDR3 contains 18 residues. The CDR3: CASSLARRLEVTTGELFF.

V is TRBV29-1 and J is TRBJ1-5; TCRdb calls TRBD1, which cannot be checked without DNA. The CDR3 consists of 14 residues. Germline V gene sequence: CDR1 SQVTM, CDR2 ANQGSEA. The CDR3 loop reads CSVGGTGGNEPQHF. The variable domain in full, with the rest retrieved from reference TRBV29-1 and TRBJ1-5, is SAVISQKPSRDICQRGTSLTIQCQVDSQVTMMFWYRQQPGQSLTLIATANQGSEATYESGFVIDKFPISRPNLTFSTLTVSNMSPEDSSIYLCSVGGTGGNEPQHFGDGTRLSIL.

This chain uses TRBV21-1 with TRBJ2-5; TCRdb's D gene call, TRBD1, goes unchecked for lack of DNA. TRBV21-1 is labeled a pseudogene. This CDR3 spans 15 amino acids. CDR3 residues: CASSKRRGREETQYF.

The chain joins TRBV12-3 or TRBV12-4 to TRBJ2-1; TCRdb designates TRBD1, a call that cannot be tested without DNA. The CDR3 is 16 residues long. The CDR3 loop is CASSLTGRSSYNEQFF.

The J gene is TRBJ2-2, the V gene TRBV5-1; lacking DNA, the TRBD1 call made by TCRdb goes unchecked. The V gene's germline CDR1 is SGHRS and CDR2 YFSETQ. This CDR3 region has 14 residues. The CDR3 sequence is CASRWGLNTGELFF.

V and J are TRBV18 and TRBJ2-1; TCRdb returns TRBD1, unconfirmable since there is no DNA. The germline gives CDR1 KGHSH, CDR2 LQKENI. The CDR3 is made up of 15 amino acids. CDR3 in amino acids: CASSPLWTGYNEQFF.

The genes are TRBV30 and TRBJ1-2. Germline CDR1 GTSNPN, CDR2 SVGIG (reference sequence). The CDR3 contains 19 residues. This chain's CDR3 is CAWSVERDSRPGSNYGYTF.

This chain joins TRBV27 and TRBJ2-1; the D call of TRBD2 rests on TCRdb alone, since no DNA is present to check it. Germline V gene sequence: CDR1 MNHEY, CDR2 SMNVEV (reference sequence). This CDR3 region has 15 residues. The CDR3 sequence is CASTPSGISTNEQFF.

The CDR3 sequence is CASSHPREASGNERGALDEQFF. This rearrangement joins TRBV4-1 to TRBJ2-1; TCRdb calls TRBD2, which cannot be checked without DNA. The germline CDR1 and CDR2 sequences are MGHRA and YSYEKL. The length of the CDR3 is 22 residues.

The chain links TRBV6-1 to TRBJ2-1; TCRdb's D call of TRBD2 is untestable without DNA. This CDR3 is 15 amino acids long. Germline-derived CDR1 and CDR2 are MNHNS and SASEGT. The CDR3: CASRPGLAFKNEQFF.

The chain uses TRBV6-1 and TRBJ1-5. In germline, CDR1 is MNHNS, CDR2 SASEGT. The CDR3 totals 14 residues. CDR3: CASSRRGGNQPQHF.

The V and J genes are TRBV11-2 and TRBJ2-7; TCRdb's D call, TRBD2, is unchecked because there is no DNA. Germline CDR1 reads SGHAT; CDR2 reads FQNNGV. The CDR3 spans 17 residues. CDR3 residues: CASSRGIAGLSSYEQYF. Full variable domain (remainder filled in from reference TRBV11-2 and TRBJ2-7): EAGVAQSPRYKIIEKRQSVAFWCNPISGHATLYWYQQILGQGPKLLIQFQNNGVVDDSQLPKDRFSAERLKGVDSTLKIQPAKLEDSAVYLCASSRGIAGLSSYEQYFGPGTRLTVT.